What follows are 28 T cell receptor beta chains derived from one specimen sequenced in a study of Ad26.COV2.S vaccination and SARS-CoV-2 variants. The table came from immunoSEQ multiplex PCR; TCRdb's copy has only in-frame clones and leaves some out. The table records roughly 500,000 clones, 80% to 90% of them present only once. Specified treatment: around 19 received Ad26.COV2.S at low or high dose, single or two shots; 5 received placebo; per-sample allocation not given. Samples were taken on day 63 after the first vaccine or placebo injection. Sequencing was performed on peripheral blood, taken in a trial of Ad26.COV2.S vaccine versus placebo. Receptors originate from a person aged 18-65 years who received the Ad26.COV2.S COVID-19 vaccine or a placebo.

This sequence joins TRBV5-1 and TRBJ2-5; TRBD2 matches at 7 bases. The V gene end was trimmed by 0 bases and the J gene end by 5 bases; junction bases not matched to a gene: 13. CDR3 length: 17 amino acids. Germline-derived CDR1 and CDR2 are SGHRS and YFSETQ. CDR3 residues: CASSLGPGRVLGETQYF. The CDR3 coding sequence is TGCGCCAGCAGCTTGGGTCCAGGGAGGGTCCTCGGGGAGACCCAGTACTTC. Full variable domain (missing parts from reference TRBV5-1 and TRBJ2-5): KAGVTQTPRYLIKTRGQQVTLSCSPISGHRSVSWYQQTPGQGLQFLFEYFSETQRNKGNFPGRFSGRQFSNSRSEMNVSTLELGDSALYLCASSLGPGRVLGETQYFGPGTRLLVL.

The V gene is TRBV18, the J gene TRBJ2-1; 8 bases are shared with TRBD2. Germline V lookup: CDR1 KGHSH, CDR2 LQKENI. V was pared by 3 bases and J by 9 bases, with 10 bases of the junction left unmatched. This CDR3 contains 15 residues. The CDR3 protein is CASSPQLAAQGEQFF. The CDR3 DNA sequence: TGTGCCAGCTCACCTCAACTAGCGGCCCAGGGTGAGCAGTTCTTC.

This clone was counted only a few times. V is TRBV24-1 and J is TRBJ2-7, with 9 bases matching TRBD1. The CDR3 is made up of 15 amino acids. The germline V gene has CDR1 KGHDR and CDR2 SFDVKD. J lost 1 base, V lost 5 bases, and 5 bases had no gene match. CDR3: CATSGGQGSSYEQYF. In DNA form, the CDR3 reads TGTGCCACCAGTGGCGGACAGGGGTCTTCCTACGAGCAGTACTTC.

The chain employs TRBV6-6 and TRBJ1-1; TRBD1 agrees at 8 bases. The CDR3 length is 14 residues. Trimming removed 7 bases from V and 1 base from J; junction bases left unmatched: 5. Looked up from germline, CDR1 is MNHNY and CDR2 is SVGAGI (reference sequence). The chain's CDR3 is CASIQTGANTEAFF. The CDR3 DNA reads TGTGCCAGCATCCAGACAGGGGCGAACACTGAAGCTTTCTTT.

The rearrangement uses TRBV3-1 (or the pseudogene TRBV3-2) and TRBJ2-7; D not resolved. V gave up 2 bases and J gave up 1 base, with 21 bases separating them. The germline V gene encodes CDR1 LGHDT and CDR2 YNNKEL (reference sequence). CDR3 length: 18 amino acids. The CDR3: CASSQRNPRMIRSYEQYF. The CDR3 nucleotides are TGTGCCAGCAGCCAACGAAACCCCCGGATGATTCGTTCCTACGAGCAGTACTTC.

The genes are TRBV4-1 and TRBJ1-1; tentative D call: TRBD1 (6 bases). This CDR3 is 13 amino acids long. CDR1 is MGHRA and CDR2 is YSYEKL in the germline V gene. V gave up 0 bases and J gave up 13 bases, with 15 bases separating them. CDR3 DNA: TGCGCCAGCAGCCAAGATGGACAGACGAAAAGTTTCTTT. Protein product: CASSQDGQTKSFF.

The rearrangement links TRBV2 to TRBJ1-5, with 7 nucleotides matching TRBD1. Germline V gene data show CDR1 as SNHLY and CDR2 as FYNNEI. The CDR3 runs 16 residues. The junction had 6 bases not matched to a gene; V was cut back by 2 bases and J by 2 bases. For the CDR3, the DNA is TGTGCCAGCAGTGAATTACTCGGGACAGGCAATCAGCCCCAGCATTTT. Its translation: CASSELLGTGNQPQHF.

This chain links TRBV6-5 with TRBJ1-1, with a tentative D call TRBD1 (5 bases). V was clipped by 5 bases and J by 2 bases, with 15 bases between them. The CDR3 has 15 amino acids. Germline CDR1 MNHEY, CDR2 SVGAGI. The CDR3 DNA reads TGTGCCAGCAGTAATTCGGGGCAGGCCAACACTGAAGCTTTCTTT. This sequence encodes CASSNSGQANTEAFF.

The chain carries TRBV11-2 and TRBJ1-2, with a weak D call TRBD1 (6 bases). The CDR3 consists of 13 residues. Germline CDR1 reads SGHAT; CDR2 reads FQNNGV. V lost 3 bases and J 7 bases, leaving 12 bases between the germline ends. For the CDR3, the DNA is TGTGCCAGCAGCTTCAGCAGGGGCCCTGGCTACACCTTC. Its protein product is CASSFSRGPGYTF. Full variable domain (rest looked up from reference TRBV11-2 and TRBJ1-2): EAGVAQSPRYKIIEKRQSVAFWCNPISGHATLYWYQQILGQGPKLLIQFQNNGVVDDSQLPKDRFSAERLKGVDSTLKIQPAKLEDSAVYLCASSFSRGPGYTFGSGTRLTVV.

The rearrangement links TRBV18 to TRBJ2-3; D may be TRBD1 or TRBD2 (6 bases each). The germline V and J ends were trimmed by 0 bases and 14 bases, with 18 bases remaining between them. CDR1 and CDR2 (germline): KGHSH, LQKENI. The CDR3 has 14 amino acids. The CDR3 coding sequence is TGTGCCAGCTCACCACCGGGGGGCCCCGGGAGAGGGTATTTT. This gives the protein CASSPPGGPGRGYF.

The CDR3 nucleotides are TGTGCCAGCAGCTTAGCCGGGACCAACACCGGGGAGCTGTTTTTT. Its translation: CASSLAGTNTGELFF. The V call is TRBV11-3, the J call TRBJ2-2, with D possibly called TRBD1 or TRBD2 (5 bases each). The CDR3 consists of 15 residues. The V gene lost 1 base and the J gene lost 2 bases, with 8 bases spanning the gap. CDR1 is SGHNT and CDR2 is YENEEA in the germline V gene.

Concerning this clone itself: The same CDR3 arises from other DNA sequences in this sample as well. The rearrangement links TRBV7-2 to TRBJ2-7; 8 bases are a match to TRBD1. Germline CDR1 is SGHTA and CDR2 is FQGNSA. This CDR3 region has 14 residues. Trimming removed 5 bases from V and 2 bases from J; junction bases left unmatched: 5. The CDR3 DNA reads TGTGCCAGCAGCCTAGGGACAGGTACCTACGAGCAGTACTTC. Protein: CASSLGTGTYEQYF.

This chain links TRBV11-3 with TRBJ2-1, with D unclear. CDR1 is SGHNT and CDR2 is YENEEA in the germline V gene. Trimming took 7 bases from V and 4 from J, leaving 17 bases between them. This CDR3 has 15 amino acids. For the CDR3, the DNA is TGTGCCAGCACCGCCGGGTCCCCCTCGTACAATGAGCAGTTCTTC. Its protein product is CASTAGSPSYNEQFF.

V is TRBV4-3 and J is TRBJ2-3; perhaps TRBD2 as D (5 bases). V dropped 5 bases and J dropped 7 bases, with 22 bases sitting between them. The germline CDR1 and CDR2 sequences are LGHNA and YSLEER. The CDR3 sequence is 16 residues long. The CDR3 sequence: CASSEYSSYPVYTQYF. CDR3 nucleotide sequence: TGCGCCAGCAGCGAATACTCTAGCTACCCCGTTTATACGCAGTATTTT.

The chain links TRBV5-8 to TRBJ1-5; the match to TRBD1 covers 7 bases. The CDR3 covers 15 residues. Germline CDR1 and CDR2: SGHTS and YDEGEE. The trim removed 0 bases at V and 7 bases at J, leaving 7 bases unmatched. The CDR3 region has the DNA TGTGCCAGCAGCTTGGCCACGGCAGGGGGGCAGCCCCAGCATTTT. As protein: CASSLATAGGQPQHF.

The chain recombines TRBV12-3 or TRBV12-4 with TRBJ2-7, with D perhaps matching TRBD1 or TRBD2 (5 bases each). The CDR3 runs to 12 residues. Trimming took off 3 bases at V and 6 bases at J, with 9 bases between the two ends. The CDR3 sequence is CASSLGVGEQYV. DNA for the CDR3: TGTGCCAGCAGTTTGGGGGTTGGCGAGCAGTACGTC.

This clone was recorded a few times. The chain employs TRBV9 and TRBJ2-2, with 9 positions matching TRBD1. Trimming removed 4 bases from V and 7 bases from J; junction bases left unmatched: 8. Germline V gene sequence: CDR1 SGDLS, CDR2 YYNGEE. This CDR3 region has 15 residues. The CDR3 sequence is CASSSRDRVDGELFF. In DNA, the CDR3 is TGTGCCAGCAGCTCCCGGGACAGGGTAGACGGGGAGCTGTTTTTT.

The V call is TRBV5-1, the J call TRBJ1-6; TRBD1 agrees at 7 bases. The CDR3 length is 15 residues. Per germline, CDR1 SGHRS and CDR2 YFSETQ. V lost 3 bases and J lost 7; bases outside the gene matches: 7. The DNA for the CDR3 is TGCGCCAGCAGCTCGATGACAGGGATAAATTCACCCCTCCACTTT. Translating it yields CASSSMTGINSPLHF.

The V gene is TRBV7-2, the J gene TRBJ1-3; D gene unclear. Germline values: CDR1 SGHTA, CDR2 FQGNSA. Trimming cost V 3 bases and J 4 bases, with 10 bases left between them. The length of the CDR3 is 14 residues. The CDR3 nucleotides read TGTGCCAGCAGCTTTCAGGTAGCCGGAAACACCATATATTTT. Its translation is CASSFQVAGNTIYF.

This clone was recorded only once. J is TRBJ1-5 and V is TRBV5-1; 8 bases fit TRBD1. From germline, CDR1 is SGHRS and CDR2 YFSETQ. The CDR3 sequence is 15 residues long. Trimming removed 1 base from V and 6 bases from J; junction bases left unmatched: 6. Here the CDR3 reads CASSLSGGAGQPQHF. The CDR3 DNA reads as TGCGCCAGCAGCTTGTCAGGGGGCGCGGGTCAGCCCCAGCATTTT.

The genes are TRBV27 and TRBJ1-5; the D is unclear. The germline gives CDR1 MNHEY, CDR2 SMNVEV (reference sequence). The V end lost 4 bases, the J end lost 2 bases, and 15 bases lay between the germline ends. The CDR3 has 16 amino acids. The CDR3 sequence: CASSSHPGAGNQPQHF. CDR3 bases: TGTGCCAGCAGTTCTCACCCAGGCGCCGGCAATCAGCCCCAGCATTTT.

This clone appeared a few times. Other DNA sequences in the same sample also yield this CDR3. The chain is built from TRBV18 and TRBJ1-2, with 8 bases that match TRBD1. Germline V CDR1 and CDR2: KGHSH, LQKENI. This CDR3 region has 14 residues. Losses at the gene ends were 0 bases for V and 3 bases for J; bases not matched to a gene: 0. The CDR3 reads CASSPPTGDYGYTF. CDR3 nucleotides: TGTGCCAGCTCACCACCGACAGGGGACTATGGCTACACCTTC. The full variable domain, with the rest looked up from reference TRBV18 and TRBJ1-2, is NAGVMQNPRHLVRRRGQEARLRCSPMKGHSHVYWYRQLPEEGLKFMVYLQKENIIDESGMPKERFSAEFPKEGPSILRIQQVVRGDSAAYFCASSPPTGDYGYTFGSGTRLTVV.

The chain carries TRBV10-3 and TRBJ1-1, with D possibly TRBD1 on 5 matching bases. V was pared by 11 bases and J by 1 base, with 14 bases between. CDR3 length: 13 residues. Looked up from germline, CDR1 is ENHRY and CDR2 is SYGVKD. CDR3 sequence (DNA): TGTGCCGGTCGAGATGGACAGAACACTGAAGCTTTCTTT. This sequence encodes CAGRDGQNTEAFF.

This chain joins TRBV16 and TRBJ1-2; D not resolved. This CDR3 comprises 16 residues. The germline gives CDR1 KGHSY, CDR2 FQNENV. V was pared by 0 bases and J by 2 bases, with 13 bases between. The DNA of the CDR3 is TGTGCCAGCAGCCAATCTGGGCAGGTTTTGAACTATGGCTACACCTTC. Protein: CASSQSGQVLNYGYTF.

The rearrangement uses TRBV11-2 and TRBJ2-1; D is possibly TRBD1 (6 bases). Trimming took off 6 bases at V and 5 bases at J, with 8 bases between the two ends. Germline loops: CDR1 SGHAT, CDR2 FQNNGV. This CDR3 has 12 amino acids. CDR3 protein: CASRGGDNEQFF. Here the CDR3 DNA reads TGTGCCAGCAGAGGGGGAGACAATGAGCAGTTCTTC.

The chain is built from TRBV9 and TRBJ2-1, with D perhaps TRBD2 (6 bases). The CDR3 extends over 14 amino acids. Germline CDR1 SGDLS, CDR2 YYNGEE. V gave up 3 bases and J gave up 4 bases, with 11 bases separating them. CDR3 protein: CASSAGLPYNEQFF. The CDR3 DNA reads as TGTGCCAGCAGCGCCGGACTACCTTACAATGAGCAGTTCTTC.

This clone was observed once. J is TRBJ1-1 and V is TRBV6-2 or TRBV6-3; D not resolved. Germline values: CDR1 MNHEY, CDR2 SVGEGT. V lost 4 bases to trimming and J lost 0 bases, with 9 bases between them. This CDR3 comprises 14 residues. The CDR3 protein is CASSLRLLNTEAFF. CDR3 coding DNA: TGTGCCAGCAGTTTAAGACTACTGAACACTGAAGCTTTCTTT.

This clone appeared once. The chain carries TRBV5-1 and TRBJ1-5; unclear D gene. The germline CDR1 and CDR2 sequences are SGHRS and YFSETQ. This CDR3 is 13 amino acids long. Trimming pared 2 bases from V and 7 bases from J, leaving 10 bases between. In nucleotides, the CDR3 is TGCGCCAGCAGCTTTGTGTCAGGACAGCCCCAGCATTTT. Translating gives CASSFVSGQPQHF.